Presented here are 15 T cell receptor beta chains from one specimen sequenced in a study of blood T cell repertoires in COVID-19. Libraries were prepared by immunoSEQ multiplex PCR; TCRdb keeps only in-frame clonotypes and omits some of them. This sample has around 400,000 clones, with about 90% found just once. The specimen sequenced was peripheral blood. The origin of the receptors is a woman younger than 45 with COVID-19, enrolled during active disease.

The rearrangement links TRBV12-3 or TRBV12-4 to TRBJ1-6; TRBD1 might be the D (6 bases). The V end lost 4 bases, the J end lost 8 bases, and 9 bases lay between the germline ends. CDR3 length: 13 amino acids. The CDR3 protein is CASSSQGDSPLHF. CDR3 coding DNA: TGTGCCAGCAGTTCACAGGGCGATTCACCCCTCCACTTT.

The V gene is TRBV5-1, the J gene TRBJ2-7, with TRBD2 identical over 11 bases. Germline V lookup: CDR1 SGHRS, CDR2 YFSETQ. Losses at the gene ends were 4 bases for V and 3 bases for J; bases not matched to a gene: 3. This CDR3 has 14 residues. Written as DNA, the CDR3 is TGCGCCAGCAGCCGCGGGACTAGCGGCTACGAGCAGTACTTC. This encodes CASSRGTSGYEQYF.

In nucleotides, the CDR3 is TGTGCCAGCAGCCCAACGGGCGGGAGGAGCCCAGATACGCAGTATTTT. The encoded protein is CASSPTGGRSPDTQYF. The chain employs TRBV5-4 and TRBJ2-3, with 8 nucleotides matching TRBD2. The CDR3 is 16 amino acids. Per germline, CDR1 SGHNT and CDR2 YYREEE (reference sequence). V lost 4 bases and J lost 4; bases outside the gene matches: 11.

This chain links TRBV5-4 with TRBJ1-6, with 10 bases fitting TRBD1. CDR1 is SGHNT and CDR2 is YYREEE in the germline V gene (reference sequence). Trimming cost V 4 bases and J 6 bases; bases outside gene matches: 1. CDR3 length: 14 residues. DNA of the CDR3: TGTGCCAGCAGCCGGACAGGGGGTAATTCACCCCTCCACTTT. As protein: CASSRTGGNSPLHF.

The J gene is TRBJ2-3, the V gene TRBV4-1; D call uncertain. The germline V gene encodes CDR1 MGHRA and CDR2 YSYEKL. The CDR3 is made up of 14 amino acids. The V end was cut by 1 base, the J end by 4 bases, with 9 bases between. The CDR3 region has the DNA TGCGCCAGCAGCCAAGGCCCCGGAGCAGATACGCAGTATTTT. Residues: CASSQGPGADTQYF.

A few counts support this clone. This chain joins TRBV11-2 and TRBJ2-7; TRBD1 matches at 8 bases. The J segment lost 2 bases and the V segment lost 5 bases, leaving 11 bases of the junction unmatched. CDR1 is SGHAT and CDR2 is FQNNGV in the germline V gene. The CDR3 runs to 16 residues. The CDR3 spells CASSPRSGQGPYEQYF. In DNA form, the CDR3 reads TGTGCCAGCAGCCCCCGGTCTGGACAGGGACCCTACGAGCAGTACTTC.

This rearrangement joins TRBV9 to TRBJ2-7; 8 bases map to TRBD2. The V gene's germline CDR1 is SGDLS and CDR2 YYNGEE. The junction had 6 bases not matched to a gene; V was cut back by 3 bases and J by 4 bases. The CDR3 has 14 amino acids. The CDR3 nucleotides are TGTGCCAGCAGCGATGGTAGCGGGATGTACGAGCAGTACTTC. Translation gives CASSDGSGMYEQYF.

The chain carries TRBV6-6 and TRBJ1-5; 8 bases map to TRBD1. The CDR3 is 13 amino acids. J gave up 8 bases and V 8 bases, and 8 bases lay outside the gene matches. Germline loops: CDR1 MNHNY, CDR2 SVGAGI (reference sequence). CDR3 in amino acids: CASLSGGFKPQHF. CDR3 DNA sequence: TGTGCCAGCCTCTCAGGGGGCTTTAAGCCCCAGCATTTT.

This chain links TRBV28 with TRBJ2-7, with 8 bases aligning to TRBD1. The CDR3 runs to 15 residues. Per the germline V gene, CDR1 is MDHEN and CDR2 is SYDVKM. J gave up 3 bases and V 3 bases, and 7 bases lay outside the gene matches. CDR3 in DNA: TGTGCCAGCAGTTTCCTAAGGACAGGGATCTACGAGCAGTACTTC. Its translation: CASSFLRTGIYEQYF.

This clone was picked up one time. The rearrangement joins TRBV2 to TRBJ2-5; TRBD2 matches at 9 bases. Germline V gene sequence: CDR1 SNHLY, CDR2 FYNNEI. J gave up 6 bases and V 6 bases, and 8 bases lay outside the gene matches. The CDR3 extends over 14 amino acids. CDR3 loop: CASSPISGSQTQYF. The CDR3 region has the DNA TGTGCCAGCAGCCCCATTAGCGGGAGCCAGACCCAGTACTTC.

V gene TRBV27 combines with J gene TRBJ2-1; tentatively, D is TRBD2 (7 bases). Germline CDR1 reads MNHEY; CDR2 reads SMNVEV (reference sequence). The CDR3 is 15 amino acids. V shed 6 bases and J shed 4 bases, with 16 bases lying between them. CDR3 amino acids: CASREGGGLYNEQFF. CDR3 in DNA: TGTGCCAGCAGGGAGGGCGGGGGCCTTTACAATGAGCAGTTCTTC.

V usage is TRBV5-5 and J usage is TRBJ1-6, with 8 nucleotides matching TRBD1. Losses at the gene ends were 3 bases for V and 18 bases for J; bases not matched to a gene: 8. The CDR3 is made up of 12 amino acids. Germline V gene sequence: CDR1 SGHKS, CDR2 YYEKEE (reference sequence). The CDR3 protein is CASSSSGGFPHF. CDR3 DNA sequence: TGTGCCAGCAGCTCCTCAGGGGGCTTTCCCCACTTT. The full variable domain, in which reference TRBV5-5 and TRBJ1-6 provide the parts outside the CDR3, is DAGVTQSPTHLIKTRGQQVTLRCSPISGHKSVSWYQQVLGQGPQFIFQYYEKEERGRGNFPDRFSARQFPNYSSELNVNALLLGDSALYLCASSSSGGFPHFGNGTRLTVT.

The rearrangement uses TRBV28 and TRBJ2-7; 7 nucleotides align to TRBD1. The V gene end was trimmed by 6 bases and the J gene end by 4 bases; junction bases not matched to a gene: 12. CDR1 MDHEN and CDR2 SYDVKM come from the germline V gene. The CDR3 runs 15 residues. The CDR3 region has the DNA TGTGCCAGCAGCCATAGACAGGGCTCGGTTTACGAGCAGTACTTC. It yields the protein CASSHRQGSVYEQYF.

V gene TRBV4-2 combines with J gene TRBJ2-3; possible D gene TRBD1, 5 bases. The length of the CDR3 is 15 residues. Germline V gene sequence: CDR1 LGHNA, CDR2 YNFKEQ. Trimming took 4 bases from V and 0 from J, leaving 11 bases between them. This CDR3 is CASSLTPGSTDTQYF. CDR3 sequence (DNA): TGTGCCAGCAGCCTAACTCCAGGGAGCACAGATACGCAGTATTTT.

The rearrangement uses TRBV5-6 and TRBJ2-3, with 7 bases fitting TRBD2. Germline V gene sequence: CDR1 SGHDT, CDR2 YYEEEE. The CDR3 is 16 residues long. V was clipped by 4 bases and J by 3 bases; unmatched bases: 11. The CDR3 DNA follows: TGTGCCAGCAGCCTCCCCCTTGCGGGAGAGACAGATACGCAGTATTTT. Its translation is CASSLPLAGETDTQYF.